Listed here are 29 T cell receptor beta chains from one sample, sequenced in a study of T cell responses to AZD1222 COVID-19 vaccine. Generated by immunoSEQ multiplex PCR, the TCRdb table keeps only in-frame clones and is missing some. The sample shows tens of thousands of clones, 80% to 90% of them seen only once. The sample was peripheral blood, taken on day 0 of AZD1222 vaccination. The receptor set was obtained from an adult in good health.

The chain combines TRBV7-9 with TRBJ2-7; 7 positions agree with TRBD1. Germline trimming cut 7 bases from V and 3 bases from J; bases unmatched to any gene: 9. The CDR3 is 14 amino acids. Germline assignment: CDR1 SEHNR and CDR2 FQNEAQ (reference sequence). This CDR3 is CASNSTGQSYEQYF. Written as DNA, the CDR3 is TGTGCCAGCAACTCAACGGGACAGAGCTACGAGCAGTACTTC.

The chain is built from TRBV11-2 and TRBJ2-1; D is perhaps TRBD1 (5 bases). The germline CDR1 and CDR2 sequences are SGHAT and FQNNGV. This CDR3 comprises 16 residues. Between the trimmed V and J ends, which lost 4 bases and 6 bases, there was a span of 19 bases. The DNA for the CDR3 is TGTGCCAGCAGCTCGACAGAAACACAGCCTTTCAATGAGCAGTTCTTC. Encoded protein: CASSSTETQPFNEQFF.

This clone was counted a few times. CDR3 loop: CASSEGFWDEKLFF. In DNA, the CDR3 is TGTGCCAGCAGTGAAGGGTTTTGGGATGAAAAACTGTTTTTT. The chain is built from TRBV2 and TRBJ1-4; D is unclear. The CDR3 is 14 amino acids. Trimming removed 1 base at V and 6 bases at J, with 9 bases between. The germline CDR1 and CDR2 sequences are SNHLY and FYNNEI.

The chain employs TRBV7-2 and TRBJ2-7; a weak D match, TRBD2 (5 bases). The CDR3 is made up of 14 amino acids. The V and J ends lost 5 bases and 2 bases respectively, with 13 bases between them. Per the germline V gene, CDR1 is SGHTA and CDR2 is FQGNSA. Here the CDR3 reads CASSPSTGTYEQYF. DNA for the CDR3: TGTGCCAGCAGCCCCTCGACGGGGACCTACGAGCAGTACTTC.

V gene TRBV2 combines with J gene TRBJ2-5; TRBD1 or TRBD2 may be the D gene (6 bases each). There are 13 residues in the CDR3. V lost 3 bases and J 4 bases, leaving 9 bases between the germline ends. Germline CDR1 reads SNHLY; CDR2 reads FYNNEI. The chain's CDR3 is CASSEGGGETQYF. The CDR3 DNA is TGTGCCAGCAGTGAGGGGGGCGGAGAGACCCAGTACTTC.

The CDR3 is CASSLGGEEPQHF. CDR3 DNA sequence: TGTGCCAGCAGCTTAGGGGGCGAGGAGCCCCAGCATTTT. The chain couples TRBV7-9 to TRBJ1-5, with D possibly TRBD1 on 5 matching bases. Germline loops: CDR1 SEHNR, CDR2 FQNEAQ (reference sequence). The ends were cut back, 1 base at V and 8 bases at J, with 9 bases in the middle. This CDR3 has 13 amino acids.

The chain has TRBV30 and TRBJ1-6; D gene unclear. V gave up 3 bases and J gave up 7 bases, with 13 bases separating them. The CDR3 is 14 residues long. Germline CDR1 reads GTSNPN; CDR2 reads SVGIG (reference sequence). DNA for the CDR3: TGTGCCTGGAGCGCCGGGATCCTCAATTCACCCCTCCACTTT. Translation: CAWSAGILNSPLHF.

The chain is built from TRBV7-8 and TRBJ2-1; TRBD1 agrees at 9 bases. After removal of 4 bases from V and 15 bases from J, the junction contained 16 bases not matched to a gene. CDR1 is SGHVS and CDR2 is FQNEAQ in the germline V gene. There are 15 residues in the CDR3. CDR3 sequence: CASSYTGTGRSRTFF. CDR3 in DNA: TGTGCCAGCAGCTATACCGGGACAGGGAGGAGCCGGACGTTCTTC.

The J gene is TRBJ2-3, the V gene TRBV19, with 7 bases matching TRBD1. CDR3 length equals 16 residues. Losses at the gene ends were 5 bases for V and 1 base for J; bases not matched to a gene: 9. CDR1 is LNHDA, CDR2 SQIVND, per germline (reference sequence). The CDR3: CASSSENRGGTDTQYF. CDR3 in DNA: TGTGCCAGTAGTTCGGAGAACAGGGGAGGCACAGATACGCAGTATTTT.

The J gene is TRBJ2-3, the V gene TRBV4-1, with a possible D match to TRBD2 (6 bases). The CDR3 has 15 residues. The V end was cut by 3 bases, the J end by 2 bases, with 12 bases between. Germline lookup yields CDR1 MGHRA and CDR2 YSYEKL. CDR3 loop: CASSQGLRSTDTQYF. CDR3 nucleotide sequence: TGCGCCAGCAGCCAGGGACTCCGGTCCACAGATACGCAGTATTTT.

The gene calls are TRBV5-1 and TRBJ2-1, with D perhaps matching TRBD1 (5 bases). From germline, CDR1 is SGHRS and CDR2 YFSETQ. V lost 4 bases to trimming and J lost 10 bases, with 12 bases between them. This CDR3 comprises 12 residues. The DNA for the CDR3 is TGCGCCAGCAGCAAAGCAGGGTGGGAGCAGTTCTTC. It yields the protein CASSKAGWEQFF. Based on the CDR3 plus reference TRBV5-1 and TRBJ2-1, the full variable domain is KAGVTQTPRYLIKTRGQQVTLSCSPISGHRSVSWYQQTPGQGLQFLFEYFSETQRNKGNFPGRFSGRQFSNSRSEMNVSTLELGDSALYLCASSKAGWEQFFGPGTRLTVL.

This chain uses TRBV7-2 with TRBJ1-2; a possible D gene is TRBD1 (6 bases). CDR1 SGHTA and CDR2 FQGNSA come from the germline V gene. The CDR3 loop spans 13 amino acids. The V end lost 4 bases, the J end lost 2 bases, and 8 bases lay between the germline ends. As DNA, the CDR3 is TGTGCCAGCAGCTACCAGGGGAACTATGGCTACACCTTC. It codes for CASSYQGNYGYTF.

This chain joins TRBV2 and TRBJ1-2; D gene uncertain. Germline assignment: CDR1 SNHLY and CDR2 FYNNEI. Trimming left V 7 bases short and J 3 bases short, with 9 bases between. The CDR3 loop spans 12 amino acids. In DNA form, the CDR3 reads TGTGCCAGCACTTACGGAGACTATGGCTACACCTTC. It encodes CASTYGDYGYTF.

The V gene is TRBV11-3, the J gene TRBJ2-1; possibly TRBD2 for D (5 bases). The CDR3 consists of 12 residues. V dropped 7 bases and J dropped 12 bases, with 16 bases sitting between them. Germline assignment: CDR1 SGHNT and CDR2 YENEEA. The CDR3 DNA follows: TGTGCCAGCAACGGGAAGCAGAGCCCGCAGTTCTTC. Its protein product is CASNGKQSPQFF.

The chain links TRBV20-1 to TRBJ2-7; D gene ambiguous. Germline CDR1 is DFQATT and CDR2 is SNEGSKA (reference sequence). The CDR3 has 9 residues. V lost 6 bases and J lost 3, with 3 bases in between. CDR3 sequence (DNA): TGCAGTGCCAGCTACGAGCAGTACTTC. Protein sequence: CSASYEQYF.

V and J are TRBV5-1 and TRBJ2-7, with TRBD2 as a possible D gene (6 bases). Germline V gene sequence: CDR1 SGHRS, CDR2 YFSETQ. Trimming removed 5 bases at V and 4 bases at J, with 13 bases between. This CDR3 has 13 residues. Here the CDR3 reads CASSNRRGYEQYF. CDR3 DNA sequence: TGCGCCAGCAGTAACAGGCGGGGTTACGAGCAGTACTTC.

This rearrangement joins TRBV28 to TRBJ1-3; D is ambiguous. This CDR3 region has 12 residues. The germline CDR1 and CDR2 sequences are MDHEN and SYDVKM. V was pared by 5 bases and J by 7 bases, with 9 bases between. The chain's CDR3 is CASSPTRNTIYF. The CDR3 DNA reads TGTGCCAGCAGTCCCACCCGTAACACCATATATTTT. The whole variable domain, filled in from reference TRBV28 and TRBJ1-3, reads DVKVTQSSRYLVKRTGEKVFLECVQDMDHENMFWYRQDPGLGLRLIYFSYDVKMKEKGDIPEGYSVSREKKERFSLILESASTNQTSMYLCASSPTRNTIYFGEGSWLTVV.

The gene calls are TRBV6-2 or TRBV6-3 and TRBJ2-5; possibly TRBD2 for D (5 bases). The ends were cut back, 5 bases at V and 2 bases at J, with 12 bases in the middle. This CDR3 region has 14 residues. Germline V gene data show CDR1 as MNHEY and CDR2 as SVGEGT. This chain's CDR3 is CASSEGGVQETQYF. The CDR3 bases are TGTGCCAGCAGTGAGGGCGGAGTTCAAGAGACCCAGTACTTC.

The chain combines TRBV5-1 with TRBJ1-4; D might be TRBD1 (5 bases). Germline CDR1 SGHRS, CDR2 YFSETQ. V gave up 2 bases and J gave up 0 bases, with 8 bases separating them. The CDR3 covers 15 residues. The CDR3 coding sequence is TGCGCCAGCAGCTTAACGGGGGCAACTAATGAAAAACTGTTTTTT. The encoded protein is CASSLTGATNEKLFF.

This sequence joins TRBV9 and TRBJ2-2; 9 bases fit TRBD2. The CDR3 sequence is 15 residues long. Germline V CDR1 and CDR2: SGDLS, YYNGEE. Trimming at V came to 4 bases and at J to 6 bases, leaving 7 bases not matched to a gene. The CDR3 protein is CASSKRTSDAGELFF. The CDR3 coding sequence is TGTGCCAGCAGCAAACGGACTAGCGACGCCGGGGAGCTGTTTTTT.

V and J are TRBV7-2 and TRBJ2-7; D possibly corresponds to TRBD2 (5 bases). Germline V gene data show CDR1 as SGHTA and CDR2 as FQGNSA. The CDR3 is made up of 14 amino acids. Trimming removed 6 bases at V and 2 bases at J, with 14 bases between. DNA for the CDR3: TGTGCCAGCAGGGAGATCGGGGTTACCTACGAGCAGTACTTC. Translating it yields CASREIGVTYEQYF. The whole variable domain, remainder taken from reference TRBV7-2 and TRBJ2-7, is GAGVSQSPSNKVTEKGKDVELRCDPISGHTALYWYRQSLGQGLEFLIYFQGNSAPDKSGLPSDRFSAERTGGSVSTLTIQRTQQEDSAVYLCASREIGVTYEQYFGPGTRLTVT.

The chain employs TRBV7-9 and TRBJ2-3; D not resolved. Germline V CDR1 and CDR2: SEHNR, FQNEAQ (reference sequence). The CDR3 contains 14 residues. Trimming shortened V by 2 bases and J by 4 bases, and 10 bases separated the two germline ends. CDR3 coding DNA: TGTGCCAGCAGCTTATCGGCTCTCTCAGATACGCAGTATTTT. Protein product: CASSLSALSDTQYF. Drawing the rest from reference TRBV7-9 and TRBJ2-3, the complete variable domain is DTGVSQNPRHKITKRGQNVTFRCDPISEHNRLYWYRQTLGQGPEFLTYFQNEAQLEKSRLLSDRFSAERPKGSFSTLEIQRTEQGDSAMYLCASSLSALSDTQYFGPGTRLTVL.

This chain joins TRBV11-2 and TRBJ2-7, with unresolved D. Germline CDR1 reads SGHAT; CDR2 reads FQNNGV. The CDR3 has 15 amino acids. Trimming took off 0 bases at V and 0 bases at J, with 9 bases between the two ends. CDR3 in DNA: TGTGCCAGCAGCTTAGACGCTATAAGCTCCTACGAGCAGTACTTC. Residues: CASSLDAISSYEQYF.

This sequence joins TRBV29-1 and TRBJ1-1; D uncertain. Germline assignment: CDR1 SQVTM and CDR2 ANQGSEA. There are 12 residues in the CDR3. Between the trimmed V and J ends, which lost 4 bases and 6 bases, there was a span of 12 bases. This CDR3 reads CSVVIGEPEAFF. The CDR3 nucleotides are TGCAGCGTTGTGATCGGGGAACCTGAAGCTTTCTTT.

The V and J genes are TRBV19 and TRBJ1-4; tentatively, D is TRBD1 (6 bases). The germline CDR1 and CDR2 sequences are LNHDA and SQIVND (reference sequence). CDR3 length: 13 amino acids. CDR3 protein: CATSRGLNEKLFF. The CDR3 coding sequence is TGTGCAACTAGTCGGGGGCTTAATGAAAAACTGTTTTTT.

The rearrangement links TRBV29-1 to TRBJ2-7, with no clear D. In germline, CDR1 is SQVTM, CDR2 ANQGSEA. The CDR3 has 13 amino acids. V lost 4 bases, J lost 0 bases, and 10 bases lay in between. The CDR3 is CSVVVRNSYEQYF. CDR3 coding DNA: TGCAGCGTTGTAGTCAGGAACTCCTACGAGCAGTACTTC.

V is TRBV28 and J is TRBJ1-6; TRBD1 aligns across 9 bases. Trimming at V came to 10 bases and at J to 7 bases, leaving 5 bases not matched to a gene. Germline values: CDR1 MDHEN, CDR2 SYDVKM. The CDR3 is made up of 13 amino acids. CDR3 bases: TGTGCCATACACAGGGGGCAAAATTCACCCCTCCACTTT. This codes for CAIHRGQNSPLHF.

The chain employs TRBV9 and TRBJ1-2; D might be TRBD1 (6 bases). Germline V gives CDR1 SGDLS, CDR2 YYNGEE. Deletions cut 4 bases from V and 8 bases from J, with 15 bases between. The CDR3 length is 13 residues. DNA of the CDR3: TGTGCCAGCAGCTCAGACAGGAGGGGCGGCTACACCTTC. Translation gives CASSSDRRGGYTF.

This clone was seen once. The chain is built from TRBV15 and TRBJ1-4, with D tentatively TRBD1 (6 bases). In germline, CDR1 is LNHNV, CDR2 YYDKDF (reference sequence). The CDR3 runs to 15 residues. Trimming pared 1 base from V and 3 bases from J, leaving 9 bases between. The DNA of the CDR3 is TGTGCCACCAGCAGAGGACAGGAACCTAATGAAAAACTGTTTTTT. Its translation is CATSRGQEPNEKLFF.